A selection of T cell receptor beta chains follows, all from one sample in a study of regulatory T cells in long-lasting Graves disease. TCRdb re-derived calls from the multiplex PCR reads in MiXCR, one entry per CDR3 protein. The sample records 500,000 or so distinct CDR3 sequences, 15% to 20% being singletons. The same sample was also studied in work on T cells in Graves' hyperthyroidism and ophthalmopathy.

This sample comprised peripheral blood mononuclear cells (PBMCs), obtained at new diagnosis, from a patient treated with antithyroid drugs. Receptor source: a woman aged 35 to 60 with Graves disease. Each CDR3 is given with its conserved first and last residue. Each record gives: clone size, D gene, J gene, V gene, CDR3 protein, CDR3 DNA. The D gene is left open where the match is weak. Clone size is given for some rows only: seen once, a few or many times, or a class if the clone is expanded.

. | . | TRBJ2-1 | TRBV7-9 | CASSLNVLRGTSYNEQFF | TGTGCCAGCAGCCTAAATGTCCTGAGGGGGACCTCCTACAATGAGCAGTTCTTC
many | TRBD2 | TRBJ2-3 | TRBV2 | CASSEAGVAGGTDTQYF | TGTGCCAGCAGTGAAGCAGGCGTAGCGGGGGGAACAGATACGCAGTATTTT
few | . | TRBJ1-5 | TRBV12-3/TRBV12-4 | CASSLIGEGQPQHF | TGTGCCAGCAGTTTAATAGGAGAGGGACAGCCCCAGCATTTT
many | . | TRBJ1-1 | TRBV6-2/TRBV6-3 | CASSRTGPEAFF | TGTGCCAGCAGCCGCACAGGGCCCGAAGCTTTCTTT
. | . | TRBJ1-2 | TRBV3-1 | CASSQLENGYTF | TGTGCCAGCAGCCAACTGGAGAATGGCTACACCTTC
few | . | TRBJ1-1 | TRBV12-3/TRBV12-4 | CASSVLGTEAFF | TGTGCCAGCAGTGTACTGGGCACTGAAGCTTTCTTT
many | TRBD1 | TRBJ2-3 | TRBV6-1 | CASSHRAAGQGARGTQYF | TGTGCCAGCAGTCACCGGGCGGCGGGACAGGGGGCCAGAGGTACGCAGTATTTT
. | . | TRBJ1-5 | TRBV19 | CASSIDRRTADQPQHF | TGTGCCAGTAGTATAGATCGCAGGACCGCGGATCAGCCCCAGCATTTT
. | . | TRBJ1-5 | TRBV19 | CASSIVSETQHF | TGTGCCAGTAGTATAGTCTCGGAGACCCAGCATTTT
many | TRBD2 | TRBJ2-3 | TRBV28 | CASSLSPPGGGEDTQYF | TGTGCCAGCAGTTTAAGCCCCCCGGGGGGGGGAGAGGATACGCAGTATTTT
many | TRBD2 | TRBJ2-3 | TRBV20-1 | CSARVPGRDGKYF | TGCAGTGCTAGAGTTCCGGGGAGGGATGGCAAGTATTTT
. | . | TRBJ1-4 | TRBV6-1 | CASGTGHREKLFF | TGTGCCAGCGGTACGGGGCATCGCGAAAAACTGTTTTTT
many | . | TRBJ2-1 | TRBV11-2 | CASSPSRGGLVNEQFF | TGTGCCAGCAGCCCCTCCAGGGGAGGGCTTGTCAATGAGCAGTTCTTC
many | . | TRBJ1-6 | TRBV12-3/TRBV12-4 | CASSNPDRSRNSPLHF | TGTGCCAGCTCGAACCCCGACAGAAGTCGAAATTCACCCCTCCACTTT
. | TRBD2 | TRBJ2-7 | TRBV3-1 | CASSPTSGGNEQYF | TGTGCCAGCAGCCCCACTAGCGGGGGCAACGAGCAGTACTTC
few | . | TRBJ1-2 | TRBV19 | CASSITQVISGYGYTF | TGTGCCAGTAGTATTACCCAGGTTATCTCAGGGTATGGCTACACCTTC
. | TRBD2 | TRBJ2-3 | TRBV12-3/TRBV12-4 | CASSQTSNTQYF | TGTGCCAGCAGTCAGACTAGCAATACGCAGTATTTT
. | . | TRBJ2-5 | TRBV5-1 | CASSLLTGSWETQYF | TGCGCCAGCAGCTTGCTTACAGGGTCTTGGGAGACCCAGTACTTC
few | . | TRBJ2-5 | TRBV20-1 | CSAWTPEGGETQYF | TGCAGTGCGTGGACTCCCGAGGGTGGGGAGACCCAGTACTTC
. | . | TRBJ2-2 | TRBV30 | CAWSGDSRELFF | TGTGCCTGGAGTGGAGATAGTAGGGAGCTGTTTTTT
few | . | TRBJ1-1 | TRBV9 | CASSVGGGENTEAFF | TGTGCCAGCAGCGTAGGGGGAGGTGAGAACACTGAAGCTTTCTTT
. | . | TRBJ1-4 | TRBV5-1 | CASSLGNQNEKLFF | TGCGCCAGCAGCTTGGGCAATCAGAATGAAAAACTGTTTTTT
many | . | TRBJ2-7 | TRBV28 | CASSPSGAWAYEQYF | TGTGCCAGCAGTCCATCGGGAGCGTGGGCCTACGAGCAGTACTTC
. | . | TRBJ2-5 | TRBV5-4 | CASSFSVAETQYF | TGTGCCAGCAGCTTTTCTGTCGCGGAGACCCAGTACTTC
few | . | TRBJ2-1 | TRBV6-1 | CASSPPGSGNEQFF | TGTGCCAGCAGCCCTCCGGGCTCGGGCAATGAGCAGTTCTTC
few | . | TRBJ2-5 | TRBV10-2 | CASSPGWWETQYF | TGCGCCAGCAGTCCGGGTTGGTGGGAGACCCAGTACTTC
few | TRBD1 | TRBJ2-5 | TRBV6-7 | CASSETGGEGTQYF | TGTGCCAGCAGCGAGACAGGGGGCGAGGGGACCCAGTACTTC
few | . | TRBJ2-7 | TRBV9 | CASSVAGDIYEQYF | TGTGCCAGCAGCGTAGCGGGGGATATCTACGAGCAGTACTTC
. | . | TRBJ1-1 | TRBV12-3/TRBV12-4 | CASSLLRFNEAFF | TGTGCCAGCAGTTTATTGAGGTTCAATGAAGCTTTCTTT
many | . | TRBJ1-2 | TRBV12-3/TRBV12-4 | CASSLEVSNYGYTF | TGTGCCAGCAGTTTAGAAGTGTCTAACTATGGCTACACCTTC
many | . | TRBJ2-3 | TRBV6-1 | CATSDRGNTDTQYF | TGTGCCACCTCCGACCGGGGCAACACAGATACGCAGTATTTT
many | . | TRBJ1-2 | TRBV20-1 | CSARAPSYYGYTF | TGCAGTGCTAGAGCCCCGTCGTACTATGGCTACACCTTC
few | . | TRBJ2-2 | TRBV20-1 | CSVVGVNTGELFF | TGCAGTGTTGTGGGAGTGAACACCGGGGAGCTGTTTTTT
. | . | TRBJ2-4 | TRBV5-1 | CASSLGYSGLAKNIQYF | TGCGCCAGCAGCTTGGGTTACAGCGGGTTAGCCAAAAACATTCAGTACTTC
many | TRBD1 | TRBJ1-1 | TRBV6-1 | CASSEWDRSMRTEAFF | TGTGCCAGCAGTGAATGGGACAGGTCTATGAGGACTGAAGCTTTCTTT
few | TRBD1 | TRBJ1-4 | TRBV12-3/TRBV12-4 | CASQRGRGEKLFF | TGTGCCAGCCAGAGGGGGCGCGGAGAAAAACTGTTTTTT
. | TRBD1 | TRBJ2-5 | TRBV7-9 | CASSLPGQGRQPYF | TGTGCCAGCAGCTTACCGGGACAGGGGCGACAGCCGTACTTC
few | . | TRBJ2-1 | TRBV6-1 | CASRRGRHNEQFF | TGTGCCAGCAGACGAGGACGGCACAATGAGCAGTTCTTC
. | . | TRBJ2-3 | TRBV4-1 | CASSLLKGDTDTQYF | TGCGCCAGCAGCCTCCTAAAGGGAGACACAGATACGCAGTATTTT
few | TRBD1 | TRBJ1-3 | TRBV7-9 | CASSSGGVGNTIYF | TGTGCCAGCAGCTCAGGGGGCGTCGGAAACACCATATATTTT
. | TRBD2 | TRBJ2-3 | TRBV9 | CASSVESGGWADTQYF | TGTGCCAGCAGCGTAGAGAGCGGGGGGTGGGCAGATACGCAGTATTTT
. | TRBD1 | TRBJ2-7 | TRBV2 | CASYPGQGAYEQYF | TGTGCCTCTTACCCGGGACAGGGGGCTTACGAGCAGTACTTC
. | . | TRBJ1-3 | TRBV11-2 | CASNPAPGLSGNTIYF | TGTGCCAGCAACCCAGCCCCGGGCCTCTCTGGAAACACCATATATTTT
. | . | TRBJ2-7 | TRBV4-1 | CASSPGDGSSYEQYF | TGCGCCAGCAGCCCGGGGGACGGTAGCTCCTACGAGCAGTACTTC
. | . | TRBJ1-1 | TRBV19 | CASSPSTVVTEAFF | TGTGCCAGTAGTCCGTCGACAGTTGTAACTGAAGCTTTCTTT
few | . | TRBJ2-5 | TRBV20-1 | CSARGLKRETQYF | TGCAGTGCTAGAGGTTTGAAACGAGAGACCCAGTACTTC
. | . | TRBJ1-5 | TRBV7-2 | CASSRQEYSNQPQHF | TGTGCCAGCAGCAGACAGGAGTATAGCAATCAGCCCCAGCATTTT
many | . | TRBJ1-5 | TRBV20-1 | CSARDGASNQPQHF | TGCAGTGCTAGAGATGGCGCAAGCAATCAGCCCCAGCATTTT
. | . | TRBJ1-3 | TRBV5-1 | CASSYSDGNTIYF | TGCGCCAGCAGCTATTCCGATGGAAACACCATATATTTT
many | . | TRBJ2-3 | TRBV3-1 | CASSQVGDSPPDTQYF | TGTGCCAGCAGCCAAGTGGGGGATTCCCCCCCAGATACGCAGTATTTT
many | . | TRBJ1-1 | TRBV15 | CATSRDMKGGTEAFF | TGTGCCACCAGCAGAGATATGAAGGGGGGAACTGAAGCTTTCTTT
many | . | TRBJ1-2 | TRBV28 | CASSSPGYGYTF | TGTGCCAGCAGTTCCCCAGGGTATGGCTACACCTTC
. | . | TRBJ1-1 | TRBV4-2 | CASSQGDIPVAFF | TGTGCCAGCAGCCAGGGGGACATACCGGTGGCTTTCTTT
many | TRBD1 | TRBJ1-6 | TRBV7-2 | CASSLPDREASPLHF | TGTGCCAGCAGCCTCCCCGACAGGGAGGCCTCACCCCTCCACTTT